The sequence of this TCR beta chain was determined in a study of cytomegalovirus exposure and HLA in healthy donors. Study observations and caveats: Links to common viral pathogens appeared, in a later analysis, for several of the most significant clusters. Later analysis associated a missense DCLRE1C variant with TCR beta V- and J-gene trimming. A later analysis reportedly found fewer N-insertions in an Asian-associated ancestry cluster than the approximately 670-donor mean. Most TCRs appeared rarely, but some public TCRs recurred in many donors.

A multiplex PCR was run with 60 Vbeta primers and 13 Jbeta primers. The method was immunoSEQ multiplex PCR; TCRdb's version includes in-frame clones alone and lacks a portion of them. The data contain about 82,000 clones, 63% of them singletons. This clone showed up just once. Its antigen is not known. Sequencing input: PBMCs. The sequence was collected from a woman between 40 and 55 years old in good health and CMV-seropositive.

The CDR3 coding sequence is TGTGCCAGCAGCTTCGGGAGTCCGAAGTATGGCTACACCTTC. Amino acid sequence: CASSFGSPKYGYTF. The chain joins TRBV5-4 to TRBJ1-2; D unresolved. Germline V gives CDR1 SGHNT, CDR2 YYREEE (reference sequence). The CDR3 length is 14 residues. With 2 bases removed from V and 5 bases from J, the gap between germline ends came to 13 bases.